This section outlines one T cell receptor beta chain sequence together with its context. Its antigen is currently unknown. The germline V and J ends were trimmed by 5 bases and 6 bases, with 11 bases remaining between them. The V gene's germline CDR1 is LNHNV and CDR2 YYDKDF (reference sequence). CDR3 length: 12 amino acids. One entry per CDR3 protein, called by TCRdb with MiXCR from the 5' RACE reads. The data contain around 340,000 distinct CDR3 sequences, around 20% of them seen just once; the ten biggest clones take up roughly an eighth. The entry originates in a study of T-cell memory formation after mild COVID-19. Study outcomes and limitations: Pre-infection memory already had some responding clones, implying cross-reactive memory joined. There was a balanced CD4/CD8 profile in clones contracting day 15 to 85, and later expanders leaned CD4+.

The chain has TRBV15 and TRBJ2-7; TRBD1 or TRBD2 may be the D gene (5 bases each). The sequence was collected from an adult woman who had mild COVID-19 (a few samples of this study predate the infection). Cell type and time point are not known. Sequencing input: PBMCs or a T cell subset sorted from them (not recorded which). In nucleotides, the CDR3 is TGTGCCACCAGCGGAGGACATCGCGAGCAGTACTTC. Translation: CATSGGHREQYF.